This T cell receptor beta chain was captured by sequencing in a study of cytomegalovirus exposure and HLA in healthy donors. This CDR3 has 14 amino acids. From germline, CDR1 is SGHKS and CDR2 YYEKEE (reference sequence). Trimming removed 4 bases from V and 3 bases from J; junction bases left unmatched: 7. The PCR ran on 60 Vbeta and 13 Jbeta primers. The method was immunoSEQ multiplex PCR; TCRdb's version includes in-frame clones alone and lacks a portion of them. The table for this sample gives roughly 50,000 clones. The TCR was taken from a man aged 35 to 55 in good health and CMV-seropositive. V and J are TRBV5-5 and TRBJ2-7; 7 bases align to TRBD2. Input material: PBMCs. CDR3 sequence: CASSPRGEGYEQYF. DNA of the CDR3: TGTGCCAGCAGCCCCCGGGGGGAAGGCTACGAGCAGTACTTC.